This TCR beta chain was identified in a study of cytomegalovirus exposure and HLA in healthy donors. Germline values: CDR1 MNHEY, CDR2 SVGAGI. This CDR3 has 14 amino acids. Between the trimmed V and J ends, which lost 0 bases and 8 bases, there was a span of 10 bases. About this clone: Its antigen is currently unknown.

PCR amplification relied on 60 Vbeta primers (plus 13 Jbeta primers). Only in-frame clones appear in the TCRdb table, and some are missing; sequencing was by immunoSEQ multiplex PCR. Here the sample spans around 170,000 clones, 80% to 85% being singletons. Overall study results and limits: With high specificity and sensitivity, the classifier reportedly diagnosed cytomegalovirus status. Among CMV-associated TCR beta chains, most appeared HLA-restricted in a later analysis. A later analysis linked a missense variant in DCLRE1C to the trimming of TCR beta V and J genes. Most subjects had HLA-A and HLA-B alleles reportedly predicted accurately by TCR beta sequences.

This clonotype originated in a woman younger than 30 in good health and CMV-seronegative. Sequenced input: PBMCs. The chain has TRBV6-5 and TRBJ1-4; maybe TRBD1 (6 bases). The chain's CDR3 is CASSYSAGTEKLFF. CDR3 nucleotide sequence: TGTGCCAGCAGTTACTCCGCCGGGACAGAAAAACTGTTTTTT.